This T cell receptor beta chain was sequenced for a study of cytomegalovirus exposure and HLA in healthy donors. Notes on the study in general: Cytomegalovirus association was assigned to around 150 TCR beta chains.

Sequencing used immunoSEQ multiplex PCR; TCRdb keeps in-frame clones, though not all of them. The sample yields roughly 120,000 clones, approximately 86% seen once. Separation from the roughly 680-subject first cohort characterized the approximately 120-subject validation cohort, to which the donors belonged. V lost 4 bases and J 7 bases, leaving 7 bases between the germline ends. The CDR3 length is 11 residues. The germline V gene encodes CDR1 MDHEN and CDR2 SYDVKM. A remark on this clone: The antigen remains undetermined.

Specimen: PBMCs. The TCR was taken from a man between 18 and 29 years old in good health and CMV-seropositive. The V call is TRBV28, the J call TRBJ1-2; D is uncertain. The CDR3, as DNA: TGTGCCAGCAGTTCCAATAGTGGCTACACCTTC. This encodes CASSSNSGYTF.